What follows describes a single T cell receptor (beta chain). Its antigen specificity is not known. The sample holds no much larger clone one base away, and base qualities are not on file. Libraries were constructed by 5' RACE. Sequencing relied on an Illumina HiSeq 2500. A second PCR of about 6 to 11 cycles was run with a J-beta primer mix and a sample-barcoded 5' primer. A template-switch 5' adaptor carrying 12 random nucleotides introduced a unique molecular identifier onto each TCR beta cDNA molecule. Each sample yielded at least 3 million CDR3-containing paired-end reads. All of the RNA was converted into first-strand cDNA using the Mint cDNA synthesis kit, with a TRBC-specific oligonucleotide serving as the primer. All cDNA was treated with uracil-DNA glycosylase and then went through a first 18-cycle PCR with the universal primers M1SS and BC2_uni_R. The source study handled its data this way. For normalization, 1 million high-quality reads, each with a distinct molecular identifier, were randomly selected from each sample. Reads sharing molecular identifiers were discarded rather than binned into consensus sequences. MiTCR, set to a Q25 quality threshold and the strictest error-elimination algorithm, was used for CDR3 identification, clonotype clustering and error correction. A nonparametric unseen species model with Euler transformation was used to estimate a lower bound on total TCR beta diversity. TCRdb trimmed the raw reads at Q25, called clones with MiXCR and kept productive beta chains. Here each entry gathers all rows of one CDR3 protein and keeps the most common genes and DNA. TCRdb's processing, not the study's, gives the V and J calls here. Present in this sample are about 640,000 distinct CDR3 sequences, approximately 50% of which were seen just once. The ten most abundant clones make up over 30% of the sample.

The donors were about 40 Caucasian individuals from Russia, aged roughly 6 to 100 years, who were systemically healthy. Roughly 11 milliliters of peripheral blood were drawn from each donor into EDTA-treated Vacutainer tubes. PBMCs were isolated by Ficoll-Paque density-gradient centrifugation, with at least 7 million obtained per sample. Trizol reagent was used to extract total RNA from PBMCs, with at least 6 micrograms per sample. The percentages of naive CD45RAhigh/CD27high T cells were determined by flow cytometry on a PBMC aliquot from every donor. This sample was taken from a study of blood T cells in healthy people across ages (dated by TCRdb to the mid-2010s). Study-wide context: Template switching captured roughly one uniquely barcoded TCR beta cDNA molecule per two T cells in model experiments. To track age-related changes in TCR beta repertoire diversity, the study relied on deep sequencing normalized with unique cDNA molecular identifiers. Donors were grouped into four age groups: young (average roughly 15 years), middle-aged (39), aged (around 62) and long-lived (around 82). Donors of different ages were randomly distributed across sequencing lanes to avoid experimental bias. Using the same blood draw, the study looked at two additional independent replicas of 1 million unique cDNA reads for two donors, one aged 18 to 30 and the other aged 80 or older.

Summary of the overall study and its limitations: Compared with the aged group, the long-lived group had more naive CD4+ T cells, fewer expanded clones and increased TCR diversity, a pattern suggesting age selection. As age increased, observed TCR beta diversity per million T cells dropped in a roughly linear way, and a significant reduction was already evident by age about 40. A strong correlation was found between observed TCR beta diversity and the percentage of naive T cells measured by flow cytometry. The CMV infection status of donors was not known, potentially confounding age-related changes in expanded clonotypes. Bulk unsorted PBMC profiling prevented conclusive comparison of naive and antigen-experienced compartments. Estimates of total diversity based on one million sequenced T cells were regarded as lower bounds and as underestimates.

The CDR3, from cysteine to phenylalanine, totals 14 residues. Only the CDR3 portion is preserved as DNA: 42 bases, with reading frame beginning at the first base. V drops 0 bases and J drops 7 bases, leaving 10 bases in between. Based on the germline V gene, the CDR1 and CDR2 sequences are SGHTA and FQGNSA. This clonotype was sampled from a man aged 55 to 70 in good health. The chain is made from TRBV7-2 and TRBJ2-1; no D segment can be confidently identified. Sequencing was performed on blood. The DNA sequence is TGTGCCAGCAGCTTAGCACAGCTACATAATGAGCAGTTCTTC. This yields the protein CASSLAQLHNEQFF.